Detailed here is one T cell receptor beta chain. What it recognizes is unknown. The source of the sample is a study of PD-1 blockade in classical Hodgkin lymphoma. V was shortened by 0 bases and J by 0 bases, with 9 bases between the two germline ends. Germline-derived CDR1 and CDR2 are MDHEN and SYDVKM. This CDR3 has 15 residues. Study conclusions and caveats: Patients were excluded if nivolumab began under 1 year after ASCT (the autologous transplant). Repertoire differences lack defined causes, possibly disease activity or prior therapy.

Autologous stem cell transplantation was followed by relapse in every patient, and brentuximab vedotin exposure varied. Classification of best responses gave complete response, partial response or progressive disease. TCRdb's table, derived via immunoSEQ multiplex PCR, lists solely in-frame clones and lacks some. The data show fewer than 100,000 clones, around 90% seen once. The TCR was taken from a human donor with classical Hodgkin lymphoma. The chain has TRBV28 and TRBJ2-7; D gene unclear. The starting material was peripheral blood mononuclear cells (PBMCs), obtained at baseline. In nucleotides, the CDR3 is TGTGCCAGCAGTTTATGGACGGCAAGCTCCTACGAGCAGTACTTC. Protein: CASSLWTASSYEQYF.